This TCR beta chain was captured by sequencing in a study of blood T cell repertoires in COVID-19. Study background: Collection of acute and convalescent COVID-19 samples took place in the United States, Italy and Spain. The analysed material was cDNA or gDNA that came from T cells, B-cell-depleted T cells, or PBMCs.

In the study's own analysis: From reference gene primer amplification, estimates of nucleated cell counts were derived. Only in-frame clones appear in the TCRdb table, and some are missing; sequencing was by immunoSEQ multiplex PCR. The V and J calls and clone size were taken over from that table, and D and trimming were inferred from the DNA. The sample carries 97,000 or so clones, approximately 82% recorded once. V was clipped by 3 bases and J by 12 bases, with 17 bases between them. CDR1 is SQVTM, CDR2 ANQGSEA, per germline. The CDR3 is made up of 13 amino acids. The TCR originated in a man between 65 and 85 years old with active or convalescent COVID-19. The genes are TRBV29-1 and TRBJ1-4, with D uncertain. The specimen was peripheral blood. The CDR3 coding sequence is TGCAGCGTTGAGGCTTCTGGCAGGCGTGAACTGTTTTTT. Translated: CSVEASGRRELFF.